This T cell receptor (beta chain) was documented in a study of T cells in Graves' hyperthyroidism and ophthalmopathy. Details on this clonotype: The antigen remains unidentified.

Study conclusions and caveats: Stable hyperthyroidism and ophthalmopathy were separated using 13 V-J signatures. Ophthalmopathy was model-predicted a median about 7.1 months pre-onset.

The CDR3 loop spans 14 amino acids. The germline V gene has CDR1 LGHNA and CDR2 YNFKEQ. Trimming stripped 0 bases from V and 4 bases from J, with 10 bases between. TCR beta CDR3 regions were amplified from RNA transcripts. HTBI primers were the set used in a first-round RT-PCR of the TCR CDR3. TCRdb re-called the multiplex PCR reads with MiXCR, one entry per CDR3 protein. The sample has 490,000 or so distinct CDR3 sequences, 46% seen once; the top ten hold about two fifths. V and J are TRBV4-2 and TRBJ2-7; D unclear. Sequenced material: peripheral blood or thyroid tissue (not recorded which). The receptor was isolated from an adult woman with Graves' disease, either hyperthyroidism or ophthalmopathy (not recorded which). The CDR3 protein is CASSQDPSGYEQYF. The CDR3 nucleotides are TGTGCCAGCAGCCAAGATCCGTCGGGTTACGAGCAGTACTTC.